These 10 T cell receptor beta chains came from one sample sequenced in a study of blood T cell repertoires in COVID-19. The data were produced by immunoSEQ multiplex PCR, yet TCRdb's version contains in-frame clones alone and is incomplete. The sample shows roughly 60,000 clones, around 80% of them seen only once. The sequenced sample was peripheral blood. Receptor source: a woman aged 60 to 75 with acute or convalescent COVID-19.

This rearrangement joins TRBV2 to TRBJ1-2; TRBD1 aligns across 10 bases. In germline, CDR1 is SNHLY, CDR2 FYNNEI. The ends lost 2 bases at V and 6 bases at J; junction bases unmatched: 3. This CDR3 is 14 amino acids long. The CDR3 DNA reads TGTGCCAGCAGTGAATCCGGGACAGGGGATGGCTACACCTTC. Protein sequence: CASSESGTGDGYTF.

J is TRBJ2-1 and V is TRBV24-1; no clear D. Germline assignment: CDR1 KGHDR and CDR2 SFDVKD. V lost 5 bases to trimming and J lost 2 bases, with 9 bases between them. The CDR3 is 14 amino acids. CDR3 DNA sequence: TGTGCCACCAGTGTGGCAAACGCCTACAATGAGCAGTTCTTC. This sequence encodes CATSVANAYNEQFF.

J is TRBJ1-4 and V is TRBV6-5; a possible D gene is TRBD1 (6 bases). The CDR3 covers 15 residues. Germline CDR1 and CDR2: MNHEY and SVGAGI. Trimming took 6 bases from V and 10 from J, leaving 21 bases between them. Written as DNA, the CDR3 is TGTGCCAGCAGGAATACGAACAGGGTCATCGGAAAACTGTTTTTT. Translation: CASRNTNRVIGKLFF.

This clone was picked up a small number of times. The chain employs TRBV4-1 and TRBJ1-2; D gene unclear. Germline lookup yields CDR1 MGHRA and CDR2 YSYEKL. V was trimmed by 0 bases and J by 7 bases, leaving 15 bases between them. The CDR3 extends over 15 amino acids. This chain's CDR3 is CASSQEGGSPIGYTF. The CDR3 DNA sequence: TGCGCCAGCAGCCAAGAAGGAGGTAGCCCTATTGGCTACACCTTC.

This rearrangement joins TRBV5-1 to TRBJ2-3; D is unresolved. The CDR3 extends over 16 amino acids. The germline V gene encodes CDR1 SGHRS and CDR2 YFSETQ. The ends were cut back, 2 bases at V and 0 bases at J, with 13 bases in the middle. The CDR3 bases are TGCGCCAGCAGCTTTGGAGCCCAAATCAGCACAGATACGCAGTATTTT. This codes for CASSFGAQISTDTQYF.

This sequence joins TRBV9 and TRBJ2-7; tentatively, D is TRBD2 (5 bases). CDR3 length: 13 residues. Germline-derived CDR1 and CDR2 are SGDLS and YYNGEE. V was cut by 4 bases and J by 3 bases, with 11 bases left in between. The CDR3 DNA follows: TGTGCCAGCAGCTCCAGCGAGGGCTACGAGCAGTACTTC. Translation: CASSSSEGYEQYF.

The chain recombines TRBV3-1 (or the pseudogene TRBV3-2) with TRBJ2-4; 7 bases align to TRBD2. Germline loops: CDR1 LGHDT, CDR2 YNNKEL (reference sequence). The CDR3 sequence is 15 residues long. The V segment lost 1 base and the J segment 8 bases; nucleotides outside the gene matches: 8. This CDR3 is CASSQGVGLGDIQYF. The CDR3 nucleotides read TGTGCCAGCAGCCAAGGAGTTGGACTAGGAGACATTCAGTACTTC.

In its sample, this clone was seen once. This sequence joins TRBV7-3 and TRBJ2-4; 8 nucleotides align to TRBD2. Germline V gene lookup returns CDR1 SGHTA and CDR2 FQGTGA. V trimming: 1 base; J trimming: 9 bases; junction bases outside the gene matches: 5. The CDR3 has 14 amino acids. The CDR3 DNA reads as TGTGCCAGCAGCTTAAGCCAGCGGGGGACCATTCAGTACTTC. Encoded protein: CASSLSQRGTIQYF.

V usage is TRBV14 and J usage is TRBJ1-1, with a tentative D call TRBD1 (5 bases). Looked up from germline, CDR1 is SGHDN and CDR2 is FVKESK. Trimming shortened V by 4 bases and J by 0 bases, and 9 bases separated the two germline ends. The CDR3 contains 14 residues. CDR3 region: CASSRTTLNTEAFF. The CDR3 coding sequence is TGTGCCAGCAGCCGGACAACACTGAACACTGAAGCTTTCTTT.

The gene calls are TRBV5-1 and TRBJ2-5; weak D call: TRBD2 (6 bases). CDR3 size: 15 residues. Trimming shortened V by 5 bases and J by 9 bases, and 23 bases separated the two germline ends. Germline V gene sequence: CDR1 SGHRS, CDR2 YFSETQ. CDR3 loop: CASRGGVDPSKAQYF. DNA for the CDR3: TGCGCCAGCAGGGGCGGGGTCGATCCTTCTAAGGCCCAGTACTTC. Supplemented by reference TRBV5-1 and TRBJ2-5, the full variable domain reads KAGVTQTPRYLIKTRGQQVTLSCSPISGHRSVSWYQQTPGQGLQFLFEYFSETQRNKGNFPGRFSGRQFSNSRSEMNVSTLELGDSALYLCASRGGVDPSKAQYFGPGTRLLVL.